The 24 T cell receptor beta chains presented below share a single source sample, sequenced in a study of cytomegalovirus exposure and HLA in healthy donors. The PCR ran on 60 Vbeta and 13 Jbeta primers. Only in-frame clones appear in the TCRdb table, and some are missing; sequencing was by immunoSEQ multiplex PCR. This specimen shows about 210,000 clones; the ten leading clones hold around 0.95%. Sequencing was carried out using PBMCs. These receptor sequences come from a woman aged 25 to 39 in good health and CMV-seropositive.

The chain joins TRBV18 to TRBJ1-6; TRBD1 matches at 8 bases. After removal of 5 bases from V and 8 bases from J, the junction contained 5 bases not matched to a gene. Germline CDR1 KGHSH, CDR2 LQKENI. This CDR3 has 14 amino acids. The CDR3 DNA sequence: TGTGCCAGCTCAAATACAGGGGGGGATTCACCCCTCCACTTT. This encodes CASSNTGGDSPLHF.

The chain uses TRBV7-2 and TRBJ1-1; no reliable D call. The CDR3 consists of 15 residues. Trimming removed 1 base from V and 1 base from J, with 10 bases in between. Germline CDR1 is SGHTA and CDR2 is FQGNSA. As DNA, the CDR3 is TGTGCCAGCAGCTTAGAAACAGCCCAGAACACTGAAGCTTTCTTT. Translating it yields CASSLETAQNTEAFF.

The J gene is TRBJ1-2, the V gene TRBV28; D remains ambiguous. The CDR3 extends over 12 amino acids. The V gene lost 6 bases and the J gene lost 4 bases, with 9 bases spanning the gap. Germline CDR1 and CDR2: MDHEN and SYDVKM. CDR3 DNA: TGTGCCAGCAGCCCCTCGGGCTATGGCTACACCTTC. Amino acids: CASSPSGYGYTF.

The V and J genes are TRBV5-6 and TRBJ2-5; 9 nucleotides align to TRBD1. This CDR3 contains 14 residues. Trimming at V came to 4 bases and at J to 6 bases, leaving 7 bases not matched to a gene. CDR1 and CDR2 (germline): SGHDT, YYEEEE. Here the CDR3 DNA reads TGTGCCAGCAGCGCATACGGGACAGGGAAGACCCAGTACTTC. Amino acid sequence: CASSAYGTGKTQYF.

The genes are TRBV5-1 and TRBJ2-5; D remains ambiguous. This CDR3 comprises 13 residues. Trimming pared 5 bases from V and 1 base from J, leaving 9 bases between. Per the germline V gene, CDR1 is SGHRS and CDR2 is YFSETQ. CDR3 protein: CASRVGSQETQYF. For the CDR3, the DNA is TGCGCCAGCAGGGTGGGCAGCCAAGAGACCCAGTACTTC. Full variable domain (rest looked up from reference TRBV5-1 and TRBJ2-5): KAGVTQTPRYLIKTRGQQVTLSCSPISGHRSVSWYQQTPGQGLQFLFEYFSETQRNKGNFPGRFSGRQFSNSRSEMNVSTLELGDSALYLCASRVGSQETQYFGPGTRLLVL.

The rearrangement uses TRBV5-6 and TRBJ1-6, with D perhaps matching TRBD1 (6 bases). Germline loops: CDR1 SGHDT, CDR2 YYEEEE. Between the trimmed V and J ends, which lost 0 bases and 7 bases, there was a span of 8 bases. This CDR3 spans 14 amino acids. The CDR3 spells CASSLVGANSPLHF. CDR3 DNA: TGTGCCAGCAGCTTGGTGGGGGCCAATTCACCCCTCCACTTT. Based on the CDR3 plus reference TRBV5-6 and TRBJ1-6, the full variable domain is DAGVTQSPTHLIKTRGQQVTLRCSPKSGHDTVSWYQQALGQGPQFIFQYYEEEERQRGNFPDRFSGHQFPNYSSELNVNALLLGDSALYLCASSLVGANSPLHFGNGTRLTVT.

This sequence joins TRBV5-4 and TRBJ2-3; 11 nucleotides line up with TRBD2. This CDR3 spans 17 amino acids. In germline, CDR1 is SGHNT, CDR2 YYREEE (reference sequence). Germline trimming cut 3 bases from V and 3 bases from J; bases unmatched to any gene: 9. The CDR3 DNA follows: TGTGCCAGCAGCTCCTATAGCGGGGGGGCCAGAACAGATACGCAGTATTTT. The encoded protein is CASSSYSGGARTDTQYF.

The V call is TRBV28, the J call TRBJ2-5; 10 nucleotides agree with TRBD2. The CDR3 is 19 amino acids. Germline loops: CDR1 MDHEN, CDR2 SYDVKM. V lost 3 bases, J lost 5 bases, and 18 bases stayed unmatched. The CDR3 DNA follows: TGTGCCAGCAGTTTCCCCACTAGCGGGACCTACCAATCTTTGGAGACCCAGTACTTC. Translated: CASSFPTSGTYQSLETQYF.

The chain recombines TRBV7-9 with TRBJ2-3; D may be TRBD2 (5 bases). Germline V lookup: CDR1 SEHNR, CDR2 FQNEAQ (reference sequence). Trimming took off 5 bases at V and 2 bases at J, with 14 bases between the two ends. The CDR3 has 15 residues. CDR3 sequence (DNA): TGTGCCAGCAGCCGGAGGACTGTAAACACAGATACGCAGTATTTT. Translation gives CASSRRTVNTDTQYF.

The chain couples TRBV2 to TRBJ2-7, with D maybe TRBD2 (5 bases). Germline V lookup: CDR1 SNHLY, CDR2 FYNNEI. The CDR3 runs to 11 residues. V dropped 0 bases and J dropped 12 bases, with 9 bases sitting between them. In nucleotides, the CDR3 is TGTGCCAGCAGTGAAGCTCTAGGGAGGTACTTC. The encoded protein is CASSEALGRYF.

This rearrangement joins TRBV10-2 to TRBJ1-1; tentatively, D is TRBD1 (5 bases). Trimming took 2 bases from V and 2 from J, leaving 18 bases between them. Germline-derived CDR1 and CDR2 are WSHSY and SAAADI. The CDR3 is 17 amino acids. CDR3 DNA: TGCGCCAGCAGTGAGCATGGGGCCACCTCCCCAAACACTGAAGCTTTCTTT. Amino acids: CASSEHGATSPNTEAFF.

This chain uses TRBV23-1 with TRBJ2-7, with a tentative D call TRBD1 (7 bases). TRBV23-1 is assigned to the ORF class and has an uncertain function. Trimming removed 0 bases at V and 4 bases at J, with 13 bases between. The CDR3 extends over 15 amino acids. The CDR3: CASSQSGGRGYEQYF. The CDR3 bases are TGCGCCAGCAGTCAATCGGGGGGCAGGGGGTACGAGCAGTACTTC.

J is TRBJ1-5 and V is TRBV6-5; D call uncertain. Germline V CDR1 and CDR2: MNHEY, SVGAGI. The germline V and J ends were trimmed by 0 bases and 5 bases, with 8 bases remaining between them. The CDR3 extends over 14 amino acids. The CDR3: CASSYSSLYQPQHF. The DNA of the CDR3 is TGTGCCAGCAGTTACTCTAGCCTTTATCAGCCCCAGCATTTT.

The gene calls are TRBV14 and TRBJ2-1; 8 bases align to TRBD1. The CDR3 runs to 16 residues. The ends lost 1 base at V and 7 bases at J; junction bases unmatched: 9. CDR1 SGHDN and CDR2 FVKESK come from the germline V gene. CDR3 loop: CASSQGTGSYLNEQFF. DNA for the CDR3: TGTGCCAGCAGCCAAGGGACAGGGTCGTACCTTAATGAGCAGTTCTTC.

In nucleotides, the CDR3 is TGTGCCAGCAGACCAGGGGGATTAGCCTACGAGCAGTACTTC. Its protein is CASRPGGLAYEQYF. This chain joins TRBV27 and TRBJ2-7; 7 bases line up with TRBD1. Germline V lookup: CDR1 MNHEY, CDR2 SMNVEV (reference sequence). The CDR3 runs 14 residues. V lost 6 bases to trimming and J lost 2 bases; unmatched junction nucleotides: 7.

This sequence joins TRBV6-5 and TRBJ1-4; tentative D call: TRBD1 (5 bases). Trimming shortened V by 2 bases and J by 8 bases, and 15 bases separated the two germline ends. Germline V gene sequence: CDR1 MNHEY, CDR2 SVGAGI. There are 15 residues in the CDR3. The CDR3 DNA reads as TGTGCCAGCAGTTACACTCAGGGTGGAATAGAAAAACTGTTTTTT. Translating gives CASSYTQGGIEKLFF.

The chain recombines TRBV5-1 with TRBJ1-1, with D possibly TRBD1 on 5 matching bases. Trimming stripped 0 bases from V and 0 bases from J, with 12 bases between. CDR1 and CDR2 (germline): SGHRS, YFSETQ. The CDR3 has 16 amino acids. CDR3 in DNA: TGCGCCAGCAGCTTGGATCCAGGGAACATGAACACTGAAGCTTTCTTT. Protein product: CASSLDPGNMNTEAFF.

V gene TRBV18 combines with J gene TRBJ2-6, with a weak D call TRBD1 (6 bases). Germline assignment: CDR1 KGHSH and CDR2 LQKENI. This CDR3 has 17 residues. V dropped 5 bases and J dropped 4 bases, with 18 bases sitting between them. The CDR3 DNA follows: TGTGCCAGCTCAGAACGGGACATCGGGCTGGGGGCCAACGTCCTGACTTTC. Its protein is CASSERDIGLGANVLTF. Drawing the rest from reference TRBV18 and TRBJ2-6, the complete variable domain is NAGVMQNPRHLVRRRGQEARLRCSPMKGHSHVYWYRQLPEEGLKFMVYLQKENIIDESGMPKERFSAEFPKEGPSILRIQQVVRGDSAAYFCASSERDIGLGANVLTFGAGSRLTVL.

The chain's CDR3 is CASSSLQGHEPQHF. The CDR3 DNA is TGTGCCAGCAGTTCCTTACAGGGCCACGAGCCCCAGCATTTT. The chain has TRBV6-6 and TRBJ1-5, with TRBD1 as a possible D gene (6 bases). CDR1 is MNHNY, CDR2 SVGAGI, per germline (reference sequence). The CDR3 is made up of 14 amino acids. Trimming took 4 bases from V and 8 from J, leaving 15 bases between them.

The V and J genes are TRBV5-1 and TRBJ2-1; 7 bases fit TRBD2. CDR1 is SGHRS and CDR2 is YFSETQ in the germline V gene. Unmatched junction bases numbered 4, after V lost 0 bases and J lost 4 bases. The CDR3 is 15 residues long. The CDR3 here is CASSLASSGYNEQFF. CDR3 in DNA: TGCGCCAGCAGCTTGGCGTCTAGCGGTTACAATGAGCAGTTCTTC.

The DNA for the CDR3 is TGTGCCAGCAGCCGTCAGGGGGGAGGCACTGAAGCTTTCTTT. It translates to CASSRQGGGTEAFF. The chain links TRBV28 to TRBJ1-1; 7 bases are shared with TRBD1. Looked up from germline, CDR1 is MDHEN and CDR2 is SYDVKM. The trim removed 6 bases at V and 4 bases at J, leaving 8 bases unmatched. CDR3 size: 14 residues. Drawing the rest from reference TRBV28 and TRBJ1-1, the complete variable domain is DVKVTQSSRYLVKRTGEKVFLECVQDMDHENMFWYRQDPGLGLRLIYFSYDVKMKEKGDIPEGYSVSREKKERFSLILESASTNQTSMYLCASSRQGGGTEAFFGQGTRLTVV.

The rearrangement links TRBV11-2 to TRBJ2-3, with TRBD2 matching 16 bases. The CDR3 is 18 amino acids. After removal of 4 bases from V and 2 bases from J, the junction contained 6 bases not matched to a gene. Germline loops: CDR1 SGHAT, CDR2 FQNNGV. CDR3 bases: TGTGCCAGCAGCTGGATGGGACTAGCGGGAGGGTTCACAGATACGCAGTATTTT. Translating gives CASSWMGLAGGFTDTQYF.

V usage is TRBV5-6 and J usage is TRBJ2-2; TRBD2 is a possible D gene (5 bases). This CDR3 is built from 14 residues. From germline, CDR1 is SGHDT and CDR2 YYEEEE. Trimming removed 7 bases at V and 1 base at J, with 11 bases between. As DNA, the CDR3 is TGTGCCAGCCATAGGGCGGGGAACACCGGGGAGCTGTTTTTT. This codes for CASHRAGNTGELFF.

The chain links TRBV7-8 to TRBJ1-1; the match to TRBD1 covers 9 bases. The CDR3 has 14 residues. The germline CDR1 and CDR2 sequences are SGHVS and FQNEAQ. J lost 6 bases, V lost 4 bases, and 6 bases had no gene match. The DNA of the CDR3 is TGTGCCAGCAGCTGGACAGGGGCCATAGCTGAAGCTTTCTTT. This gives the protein CASSWTGAIAEAFF.